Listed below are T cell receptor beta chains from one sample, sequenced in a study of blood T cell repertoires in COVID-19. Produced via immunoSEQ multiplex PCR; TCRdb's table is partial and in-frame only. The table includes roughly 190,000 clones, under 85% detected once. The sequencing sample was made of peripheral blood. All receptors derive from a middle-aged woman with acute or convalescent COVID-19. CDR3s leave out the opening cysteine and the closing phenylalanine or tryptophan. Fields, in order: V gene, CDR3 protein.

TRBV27 ASSRDRVAGEQY
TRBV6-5 ASSRDYSNQPQH
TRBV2 ASTPPGTGKETQY
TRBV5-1 ASSLDVPGGETQY
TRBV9 ASSVATLGSYNEQF
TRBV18 ASSLGQTFEAF
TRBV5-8 ASSWRSGGISSYNEQF
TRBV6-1 ASTRDGNTGELF
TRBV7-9 ASSQQGEGATNEKLF
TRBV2 ASSRQGGVTDTQY
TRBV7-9 ASTRGESPLH
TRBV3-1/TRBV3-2 ASSHPEGAGELF
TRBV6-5 ASSYLTGGDGYT